This paragraph reports one T cell receptor (beta chain). What it binds is unknown. The planned depth of sequencing spanned 1 in 200,000 to 1 in 1 million T cells. Clones were sequenced by immunoSEQ multiplex PCR, and TCRdb holds only the in-frame ones, with some missing. The data show approximately 120,000 clones, approximately 80% seen once. These data originate in a study of cytotoxic CD8 clonotypes in ibrutinib-treated CLL. Study at large: After a median of about six years, around 15 patients stayed remitted and some twelve progressed; responses had been partial in about 24 and complete in 2. Regarding the study as a whole: The study found clonality rose at ibrutinib response, then fell toward baseline at progression. Clonality correlated strongly with circulating CD8+ T cells and exceeded age-matched healthy donors at baseline.

Trimming pared 3 bases from V and 0 bases from J, leaving 10 bases between. Germline values: CDR1 SGHRS, CDR2 YFSETQ. This CDR3 is 14 amino acids long. The receptor's source is a human donor with chronic lymphocytic leukemia. Sequencing used PBMCs, obtained after 24 months of ibrutinib treatment. The J gene is TRBJ2-7, the V gene TRBV5-1; D not resolved. In DNA, the CDR3 is TGCGCCAGCAGCTCCCTATCCCTCTCCTACGAGCAGTACTTC. Protein product: CASSSLSLSYEQYF.